These 7 T cell receptor beta chains share one sample of origin, sequenced in a study of T cell responses to AZD1222 COVID-19 vaccine. This table comes from immunoSEQ multiplex PCR, and its TCRdb copy is limited to in-frame clones, with some not included. The table lists more than 95,000 clones, around nine tenths of them singletons. This sample comprised peripheral blood, obtained on day 0 of AZD1222 vaccination. These receptors originate from an adult in good health.

The chain employs TRBV18 and TRBJ2-7; D is possibly TRBD1 (6 bases). The CDR3 has 15 amino acids. The V end was cut by 2 bases, the J end by 6 bases, with 17 bases between. The germline V gene encodes CDR1 KGHSH and CDR2 LQKENI. The CDR3, as DNA: TGTGCCAGCTCACCATGGACAGCCCAAGGGTCCGAGCAGTACTTC. It translates to CASSPWTAQGSEQYF.

In this sample, this clone turned up once. The chain couples TRBV28 to TRBJ1-2; TRBD1 matches at 12 bases. Germline V gene lookup returns CDR1 MDHEN and CDR2 SYDVKM. V lost 8 bases, J lost 4 bases, and 2 bases stayed unmatched. This CDR3 contains 13 residues. In DNA form, the CDR3 reads TGTGCCAGCGCGGGACAGGGGGCCTATGGCTACACCTTC. This codes for CASAGQGAYGYTF.

This chain joins TRBV7-9 and TRBJ1-1; D might be TRBD1 (5 bases). The length of the CDR3 is 15 residues. V lost 5 bases, J lost 5 bases, and 18 bases lay in between. CDR1 is SEHNR, CDR2 FQNEAQ, per germline (reference sequence). CDR3 loop: CASSESAGLRTEAFF. The CDR3 DNA follows: TGTGCCAGCAGCGAATCGGCAGGGTTAAGGACTGAAGCTTTCTTT.

The DNA for the CDR3 is TGCAGCGCCCCCGGGACAGTGAACACTGAAGCTTTCTTT. Encoded protein: CSAPGTVNTEAFF. The chain links TRBV29-1 to TRBJ1-1, with 7 positions matching TRBD1. CDR1 and CDR2 (germline): SQVTM, ANQGSEA. V lost 7 bases to trimming and J lost 0 bases; unmatched junction nucleotides: 5. The CDR3 totals 13 residues.

This clone showed up just once. V gene TRBV18 combines with J gene TRBJ2-1, with D perhaps matching TRBD2 (6 bases). The V end lost 3 bases, the J end lost 0 bases, and 9 bases lay between the germline ends. This CDR3 is built from 15 residues. CDR1 is KGHSH, CDR2 LQKENI, per germline. In DNA, the CDR3 is TGTGCCAGCTCACCCCGGGGGAGCTCCTACAATGAGCAGTTCTTC. Translation gives CASSPRGSSYNEQFF.

The gene calls are TRBV9 and TRBJ2-1; D may be TRBD2 (6 bases). Deletions cut 0 bases from V and 4 bases from J, with 14 bases between. The CDR3 is made up of 16 amino acids. Germline values: CDR1 SGDLS, CDR2 YYNGEE. CDR3 DNA sequence: TGTGCCAGCAGCGTAGGTGGCGGGGCTATTTACAATGAGCAGTTCTTC. Amino acid sequence: CASSVGGGAIYNEQFF.

This chain connects TRBV15 to TRBJ1-1; D is possibly TRBD1 (5 bases). This CDR3 spans 15 amino acids. The ends were cut back, 1 base at V and 1 base at J, with 10 bases in the middle. CDR1 is LNHNV and CDR2 is YYDKDF in the germline V gene (reference sequence). The chain's CDR3 is CATSRAGLRNTEAFF. The DNA of the CDR3 is TGTGCCACCAGCAGAGCAGGGCTTAGGAACACTGAAGCTTTCTTT.